The T cell receptor beta chain under discussion was sequenced for a study of radiotherapy plus CTLA-4 blockade in lung cancer. Remarks on this clone: Its specificity is unknown.

Germline loops: CDR1 SGDLS, CDR2 YYNGEE. Trimming left V 0 bases short and J 0 bases short, with 11 bases between. This CDR3 is 16 amino acids long. Produced via immunoSEQ multiplex PCR; TCRdb's table is partial and in-frame only. The sample lists roughly 100,000 clones, around 80% occurring once. Study-level results: Per reports, early blood T cell clone dynamics, plus interferon-beta, forecast response most strongly. Tumor-derived TCR clones expanded in blood after radiotherapy plus ipilimumab.

CTLA-4 blockade with ipilimumab, together with focal radiation, was given to patients with chemo-refractory metastatic non-small-cell lung cancer. This chain links TRBV9 with TRBJ2-3; a possible D gene is TRBD2 (5 bases). The source was peripheral blood, collected from a patient treated with radiotherapy plus ipilimumab. The receptor was isolated from a human donor with non-small cell lung cancer that progressed on radiotherapy plus ipilimumab. DNA of the CDR3: TGTGCCAGCAGCGTAGGGACGGACTTTAGCACAGATACGCAGTATTTT. Its translation: CASSVGTDFSTDTQYF.